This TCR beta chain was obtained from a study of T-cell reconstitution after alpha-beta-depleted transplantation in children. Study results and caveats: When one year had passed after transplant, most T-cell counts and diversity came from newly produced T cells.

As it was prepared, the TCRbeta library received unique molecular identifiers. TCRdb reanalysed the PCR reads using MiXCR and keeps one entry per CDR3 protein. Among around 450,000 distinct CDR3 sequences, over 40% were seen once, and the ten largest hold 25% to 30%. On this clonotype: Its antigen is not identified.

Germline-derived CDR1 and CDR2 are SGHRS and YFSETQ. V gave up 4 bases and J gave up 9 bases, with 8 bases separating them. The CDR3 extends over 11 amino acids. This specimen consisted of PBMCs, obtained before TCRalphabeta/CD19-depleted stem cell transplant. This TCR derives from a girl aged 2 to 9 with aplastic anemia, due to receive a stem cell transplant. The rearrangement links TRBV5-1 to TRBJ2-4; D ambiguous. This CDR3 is CASSPPSIQYF. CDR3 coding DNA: TGCGCCAGCAGCCCCCCTAGCATTCAGTACTTC.